The rows below give T cell receptor beta chains drawn from one sample of a study of T cells after yellow fever vaccination. TCRdb itself ran the 5' RACE reads through MiXCR, one entry per CDR3 protein. The sample has approximately 550,000 distinct CDR3 sequences; roughly a fifth are singletons. The sequences come from PBMCs, collected 15 days after the yellow fever booster vaccination. The receptors stem from a man between 25 and 39 years old who received the YFV17D yellow fever vaccine. Both conserved end residues are trimmed from each CDR3.

TRBJ2-7,TRBV20-1,SAGGTSGSGREQY
TRBJ2-3,TRBV12-3/TRBV12-4,ASTVTSGSTDTQY
TRBJ2-7,TRBV5-1,ASSLAGSAGEPYEQY
TRBJ2-7,TRBV4-2,ASSQAGLSSYEQY
TRBJ2-5,TRBV7-9,ASSSLAGEETQY
TRBJ2-2,TRBV12-3/TRBV12-4,ASRPGVPTGELF
TRBJ2-1,TRBV5-4,ASSGTGGDSYNEQF
TRBJ2-3,TRBV7-9,ASSSRTGSDTQY
TRBJ2-5,TRBV12-3/TRBV12-4,ASSFVPSPRETPY
TRBJ2-7,TRBV28,ASSSRLAGELGEQY
TRBJ2-5,TRBV5-1,ASSLVPGGEETQY
TRBJ2-7,TRBV21-1,ASSKARSCSYEQY
TRBJ1-2,TRBV20-1,SASPPDHT
TRBJ2-2,TRBV19,ASSIAGGPHTGELF
TRBJ2-4,TRBV15,ATSKGGAKNIQY
TRBJ2-7,TRBV5-6,ASSGEGDRYEQY
TRBJ2-6,TRBV6-6,ASSYAGANVLT
TRBJ2-3,TRBV14,ASSFSGTMQY
TRBJ1-4,TRBV6-5,ASSYSPGQNEKLF
TRBJ2-7,TRBV20-1,SARDRPLVFDEQY
TRBJ2-3,TRBV4-3,ASSQEGVTQY
TRBJ2-3,TRBV7-8,ASGPRGGTDTQY
TRBJ1-6,TRBV27,ASSFTGSSYNSPLH
TRBJ2-7,TRBV18,ASSLLTGPSYEQY
TRBJ2-1,TRBV19,ASSIEVEQF
TRBJ2-7,TRBV7-2,ASSPDRSRTYEQY
TRBJ2-7,TRBV5-4,ASSFPDFYEQY
TRBJ1-5,TRBV25-1,ASSQSSRVGQPQH
TRBJ2-1,TRBV12-5,ASGLVRLAGAVEQF
TRBJ2-7,TRBV5-5,ASSLFSSEQY
TRBJ2-7,TRBV20-1,SANRQGDSYEQY
TRBJ2-6,TRBV20-1,SALPGAGANVLT
TRBJ2-7,TRBV6-1,ANLRGRQGVKEQY
TRBJ2-3,TRBV20-1,SATYPGGRTDTQY
TRBJ2-7,TRBV5-1,ASSFGQSKFYEQY
TRBJ2-3,TRBV6-4,ASSDSAGYTQY
TRBJ2-6,TRBV7-2,ASSLRDGANVLT
TRBJ2-7,TRBV30,AWRASGQGAHKQY